This entry lists 15 T cell receptor beta chains sequenced from one sample in a study of blood T cell repertoires in COVID-19. Produced via immunoSEQ multiplex PCR; TCRdb's table is partial and in-frame only. Of roughly 280,000 clones in the sample, roughly 86% were seen once. Source material: peripheral blood. The receptors come from a young man with active or convalescent COVID-19.

The rearrangement links TRBV2 to TRBJ1-5, with a tentative D call TRBD1 (5 bases). Trimming took off 5 bases at V and 4 bases at J, with 9 bases between the two ends. CDR1 is SNHLY and CDR2 is FYNNEI in the germline V gene. CDR3 length: 13 residues. CDR3 sequence reads: CASSWGHNQPQHF. CDR3 bases: TGTGCCAGCAGTTGGGGCCATAATCAGCCCCAGCATTTT.

This clone has ten or more counts. The chain has TRBV19 and TRBJ1-6; TRBD1 might be the D (5 bases). The CDR3 covers 16 residues. The V and J ends lost 0 bases and 8 bases respectively, with 14 bases between them. Germline CDR1 is LNHDA and CDR2 is SQIVND (reference sequence). Here the CDR3 DNA reads TGTGCCAGTAGTATAGATTTCCGGGACTGGGATTCACCCCTCCACTTT. This encodes CASSIDFRDWDSPLHF.

Note on this clone: The sample contains more than one DNA sequence encoding this CDR3. The chain joins TRBV11-2 to TRBJ1-1, with 8 nucleotides matching TRBD1. This CDR3 has 13 amino acids. V lost 3 bases and J lost 3; bases outside the gene matches: 0. CDR1 and CDR2 (germline): SGHAT, FQNNGV. The CDR3 reads CASSLTGDTEAFF. CDR3 in DNA: TGTGCCAGCAGCTTGACAGGGGACACTGAAGCTTTCTTT.

This chain connects TRBV29-1 to TRBJ1-2, with a weak D call TRBD1 (5 bases). Germline V gene lookup returns CDR1 SQVTM and CDR2 ANQGSEA. The CDR3 has 12 residues. The ends were cut back, 4 bases at V and 9 bases at J, with 15 bases in the middle. DNA for the CDR3: TGCAGCGTTGGGGGGGACCGCGAGCGCTACACCTTC. Its protein product is CSVGGDRERYTF.

Remarks on this clone: At one of its ends the junction is not consistent with the germline gene, which may arise from a read error. V usage is TRBV7-7 and J usage is TRBJ2-3; 11 bases fit TRBD2. The V gene's germline CDR1 is SSHAT and CDR2 FNYEAQ (reference sequence). The CDR3 loop spans 15 amino acids. DNA for the CDR3: TGTGCTAGCAGCTCCAGTACTAGCGGGAGAGATACGCAGTATTTT. Its translation: CASSSSTSGRDTQYF.

The rearrangement uses TRBV11-3 and TRBJ2-3, with TRBD2 matching over 13 bases. This CDR3 contains 16 residues. The germline V gene has CDR1 SGHNT and CDR2 YENEEA. V lost 3 bases to trimming and J lost 0 bases; unmatched junction nucleotides: 0. The CDR3 sequence is CASSLGLAGSTDTQYF. For the CDR3, the DNA is TGTGCCAGCAGCTTGGGACTAGCGGGGAGCACAGATACGCAGTATTTT.

The chain couples TRBV10-1 to TRBJ2-1, with D perhaps matching TRBD2 (7 bases). This CDR3 is 15 amino acids long. V lost 3 bases and J 8 bases, leaving 17 bases between the germline ends. CDR1 and CDR2 from the germline V gene are WNHNN and SYGVQD (reference sequence). CDR3 coding DNA: TGCGCCAGCAGTGATACCCGGGGGGCCATCGATGAGCAGTTCTTC. This encodes CASSDTRGAIDEQFF.

The chain links TRBV4-3 to TRBJ2-2; maybe TRBD1 (5 bases). Germline CDR1 is LGHNA and CDR2 is YSLEER. The CDR3 extends over 15 amino acids. V was pared by 5 bases and J by 3 bases, with 13 bases between. CDR3 DNA sequence: TGCGCCAGCAGCTGGGGCATTGGGCACACCGGGGAGCTGTTTTTT. Translated, it gives CASSWGIGHTGELFF.

This chain uses TRBV5-6 with TRBJ1-4, with 8 nucleotides matching TRBD1. Trimming at V came to 4 bases and at J to 6 bases, leaving 11 bases not matched to a gene. The V gene's germline CDR1 is SGHDT and CDR2 YYEEEE. The CDR3 runs 16 residues. DNA of the CDR3: TGTGCCAGCAGCCCTCGCCCGGGACAGGCCTATGAAAAACTGTTTTTT. Its protein product is CASSPRPGQAYEKLFF.

The CDR3: CASSPGTSGNTGELFF. The CDR3 DNA is TGCGCCAGCAGTCCCGGGACTAGCGGGAACACCGGGGAGCTGTTTTTT. The V call is TRBV5-1, the J call TRBJ2-2; 11 bases are a match to TRBD2. Trimming cost V 5 bases and J 1 base; bases outside gene matches: 4. The V gene's germline CDR1 is SGHRS and CDR2 YFSETQ. The CDR3 is made up of 16 amino acids.

The DNA for the CDR3 is TGTGCCAGCTCTCTAGCGGCAGATACGCAGTATTTT. Its translation: CASSLAADTQYF. The chain has TRBV18 and TRBJ2-3; 7 nucleotides agree with TRBD2. J lost 4 bases, V lost 6 bases, and 1 base had no gene match. The CDR3 length is 12 residues. Germline assignment: CDR1 KGHSH and CDR2 LQKENI.

V and J are TRBV5-1 and TRBJ1-6; no firm D call. V was cut by 0 bases and J by 10 bases, with 11 bases left in between. This CDR3 has 14 amino acids. The germline gives CDR1 SGHRS, CDR2 YFSETQ. The CDR3 protein is CASSLETSRSPLHF. As DNA, the CDR3 is TGCGCCAGCAGCTTGGAGACAAGTCGCTCACCCCTCCACTTT. Full variable domain (outside the CDR3, taken from reference TRBV5-1 and TRBJ1-6): KAGVTQTPRYLIKTRGQQVTLSCSPISGHRSVSWYQQTPGQGLQFLFEYFSETQRNKGNFPGRFSGRQFSNSRSEMNVSTLELGDSALYLCASSLETSRSPLHFGNGTRLTVT.

The V call is TRBV2, the J call TRBJ1-2; D is possibly TRBD1 (5 bases). Per the germline V gene, CDR1 is SNHLY and CDR2 is FYNNEI. V lost 6 bases and J lost 3, with 23 bases in between. This CDR3 comprises 17 residues. DNA for the CDR3: TGTGCCAGCAGCGCATCGGACATTAGCCGAGGTCACTATGGCTACACCTTC. This translates into CASSASDISRGHYGYTF.

The chain employs TRBV9 and TRBJ2-5, with 8 bases matching TRBD1. This CDR3 comprises 15 residues. In germline, CDR1 is SGDLS, CDR2 YYNGEE. V dropped 2 bases and J dropped 2; count of bases not matched to a gene: 5. CDR3 region: CASSVDRGTQETQYF. The CDR3 coding sequence is TGTGCCAGCAGCGTTGACAGGGGTACTCAAGAGACCCAGTACTTC.

The CDR3 coding sequence is TGCGCCAGCAGCCCCAGTGGCAGAAGCGGCAATCAGCCCCAGCATTTT. Encoded protein: CASSPSGRSGNQPQHF. The chain couples TRBV5-1 to TRBJ1-5; no clear D. The CDR3 runs to 16 residues. Germline V gives CDR1 SGHRS, CDR2 YFSETQ. V gave up 4 bases and J gave up 2 bases, with 16 bases separating them.